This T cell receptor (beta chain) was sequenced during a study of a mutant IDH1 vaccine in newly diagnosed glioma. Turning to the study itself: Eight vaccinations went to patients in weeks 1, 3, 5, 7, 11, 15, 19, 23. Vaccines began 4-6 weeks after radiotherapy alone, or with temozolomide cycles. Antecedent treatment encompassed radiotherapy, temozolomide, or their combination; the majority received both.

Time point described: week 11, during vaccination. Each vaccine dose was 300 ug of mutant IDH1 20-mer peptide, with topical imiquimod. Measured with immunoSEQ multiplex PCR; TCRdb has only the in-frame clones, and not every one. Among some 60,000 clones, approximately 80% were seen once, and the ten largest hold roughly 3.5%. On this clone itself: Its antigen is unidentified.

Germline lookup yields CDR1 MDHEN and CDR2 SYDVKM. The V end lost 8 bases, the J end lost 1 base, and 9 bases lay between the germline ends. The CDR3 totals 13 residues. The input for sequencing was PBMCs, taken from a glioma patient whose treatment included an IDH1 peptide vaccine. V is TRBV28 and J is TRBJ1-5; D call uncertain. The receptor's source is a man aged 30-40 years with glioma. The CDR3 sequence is CASGTASNQPQHF. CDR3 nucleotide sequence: TGTGCCAGCGGCACAGCAAGCAATCAGCCCCAGCATTTT.